The 21 T cell receptor beta chains below all came from one sample that was sequenced in a study of T cells in Graves' hyperthyroidism and ophthalmopathy. The source material, RNA transcripts, was used to amplify TCR beta CDR3 regions. When the TCR CDR3 underwent first-round RT-PCR, the HTBI primer set was used. TCRdb re-analysed the multiplex PCR reads in MiXCR, keeping a single row per CDR3 protein. Here the sample spans 600,000 to 850,000 distinct CDR3 sequences, around a sixth being singletons. Material: blood. These receptors all stem from a woman aged 45-59 years with Graves' hyperthyroidism that later progressed to Graves' ophthalmopathy.

This clonotype was counted between two and nine times. The chain couples TRBV7-9 to TRBJ2-2; D assignment may be TRBD1 or TRBD2 (5 bases each). The V gene lost 4 bases and the J gene lost 0 bases, with 15 bases spanning the gap. Germline assignment: CDR1 SEHNR and CDR2 FQNEAQ (reference sequence). The CDR3 is 17 residues long. CDR3 sequence reads: CASSSPGRIPNTGELFF. The CDR3 coding sequence is TGTGCCAGCAGCTCGCCGGGACGTATCCCGAACACCGGGGAGCTGTTTTTT.

This clonotype showed up just a few times. The chain links TRBV11-2 to TRBJ2-7; TRBD1 matches 9 bases. Germline assignment: CDR1 SGHAT and CDR2 FQNNGV. V dropped 6 bases and J dropped 2; count of bases not matched to a gene: 5. This CDR3 spans 14 amino acids. CDR3 sequence (DNA): TGTGCCAGCAGTCCCGACAGGGGGACCTACGAGCAGTACTTC. Protein sequence: CASSPDRGTYEQYF.

The chain joins TRBV5-5 to TRBJ1-1; D call uncertain. V gave up 3 bases and J gave up 2 bases, with 8 bases separating them. Germline CDR1 and CDR2: SGHKS and YYEKEE (reference sequence). The length of the CDR3 is 13 residues. CDR3 bases: TGTGCCAGCAGCTCGATAATCAACACTGAAGCTTTCTTT. Translation: CASSSIINTEAFF.

This clonotype was picked up a small number of times. The chain recombines TRBV9 with TRBJ1-6, with unresolved D. CDR3 length: 13 residues. Per germline, CDR1 SGDLS and CDR2 YYNGEE. The V gene lost 0 bases and the J gene lost 6 bases, with 4 bases spanning the gap. CDR3 DNA sequence: TGTGCCAGCAGCGTAGACAGTAATTCACCCCTCCACTTT. Translation gives CASSVDSNSPLHF.

This clonotype was seen only a few times. This chain joins TRBV10-3 and TRBJ2-7, with TRBD2 identical over 7 bases. Germline V gene sequence: CDR1 ENHRY, CDR2 SYGVKD. The CDR3 runs 16 residues. V trimming: 0 bases; J trimming: 2 bases; junction bases outside the gene matches: 7. DNA for the CDR3: TGTGCCATCAGTGAGTCGGCTAGCGGAGTAACCTACGAGCAGTACTTC. Protein sequence: CAISESASGVTYEQYF.

Ten or more counts support this clonotype. V is TRBV7-9 and J is TRBJ2-4, with 11 bases lining up with TRBD1. Germline CDR1 SEHNR, CDR2 FQNEAQ (reference sequence). The CDR3 totals 17 residues. J was trimmed by 6 bases and V by 5 bases; bases with no gene match: 12. Here the CDR3 reads CASSQPVDRGLGNIQYF. CDR3 in DNA: TGTGCCAGCAGCCAACCTGTGGACAGGGGGCTTGGAAACATTCAGTACTTC.

The sample holds many counts of this clonotype. The chain is built from TRBV6-1 and TRBJ1-1; D not certain. The CDR3 covers 11 residues. The germline V gene encodes CDR1 MNHNS and CDR2 SASEGT. Trimming took 7 bases from V and 5 from J, leaving 8 bases between them. The CDR3, as DNA: TGTGCCAGCACCTTGGGGACTGAAGCTTTCTTT. It encodes CASTLGTEAFF.

The V call is TRBV19, the J call TRBJ1-2; possible D gene TRBD1, 5 bases. V was shortened by 8 bases and J by 2 bases, with 18 bases between the two germline ends. This CDR3 spans 15 amino acids. Germline V lookup: CDR1 LNHDA, CDR2 SQIVND (reference sequence). The CDR3 region is CASQRGPEGNYGYTF. The CDR3 DNA reads TGTGCCAGTCAAAGAGGGCCAGAGGGGAACTATGGCTACACCTTC.

This clonotype was seen a handful of times. The genes are TRBV25-1 and TRBJ1-3; a weak D match, TRBD1 (5 bases). The CDR3 consists of 15 residues. V dropped 7 bases and J dropped 2 bases, with 15 bases sitting between them. Germline values: CDR1 MGHDK, CDR2 SYGVNS. The CDR3 here is CASNRISRAGNTIYF. The DNA of the CDR3 is TGTGCCAGCAATCGGATCTCCAGGGCTGGAAACACCATATATTTT. The full variable domain, completed using reference TRBV25-1 and TRBJ1-3, is EADIYQTPRYLVIGTGKKITLECSQTMGHDKMYWYQQDPGMELHLIHYSYGVNSTEKGDLSSESTVSRIRTEHFPLTLESARPSHTSQYLCASNRISRAGNTIYFGEGSWLTVV.

Of note for this clonotype: The junction and the germline gene differ at one end; a read error may be behind it. V usage is TRBV15 and J usage is TRBJ1-1; TRBD1 might be the D (6 bases). From germline, CDR1 is LNHNV and CDR2 YYDKDF (reference sequence). The CDR3 runs 15 residues. CDR3 loop: CAISRRTVMNTEAFF. In nucleotides, the CDR3 is TGTGCCATCAGCAGAAGGACAGTGATGAACACTGAAGCTTTCTTT.

The V and J genes are TRBV18 and TRBJ1-2; 9 bases fit TRBD1. V gave up 3 bases and J gave up 1 base; unmatched junction bases: 3. The CDR3 is 15 amino acids. The germline V gene has CDR1 KGHSH and CDR2 LQKENI. CDR3 in DNA: TGTGCCAGCTCACCGCAGGGACAGGGTAACTATGGCTACACCTTC. As protein: CASSPQGQGNYGYTF.

This clonotype was detected only a few times. A read error may produce the germline difference seen at one junction end. The rearrangement links TRBV7-7 to TRBJ2-5; 9 bases line up with TRBD1. Germline V gene lookup returns CDR1 SSHAT and CDR2 FNYEAQ (reference sequence). The CDR3 is 15 residues long. This chain's CDR3 is CASRLSRDREETQYF. Written as DNA, the CDR3 is TGTGCTAGCAGATTGAGTCGGGACAGGGAAGAGACCCAGTACTTC.

CDR3 loop: CASRGEGDVGTQYF. CDR3 bases: TGTGCCAGCAGGGGGGAGGGTGATGTAGGGACCCAGTACTTC. The gene calls are TRBV6-1 and TRBJ2-5; 7 nucleotides align to TRBD2. CDR1 and CDR2 (germline): MNHNS, SASEGT. J gave up 7 bases and V 6 bases, and 11 bases lay outside the gene matches. This CDR3 spans 14 amino acids.

This clonotype was counted at least ten times. The chain recombines TRBV4-1 with TRBJ1-2; D unresolved. Trimming left V 3 bases short and J 7 bases short, with 9 bases between. Germline loops: CDR1 MGHRA, CDR2 YSYEKL. The CDR3 is 12 amino acids. CDR3 in amino acids: CASSQGFIGYTF. In nucleotides, the CDR3 is TGCGCCAGCAGCCAGGGGTTTATTGGCTACACCTTC.

This chain joins TRBV7-9 and TRBJ1-6; 8 bases map to TRBD1. This CDR3 has 15 residues. Germline assignment: CDR1 SEHNR and CDR2 FQNEAQ (reference sequence). Trimming cost V 5 bases and J 3 bases; bases outside gene matches: 3. This chain's CDR3 is CASSGQGFYNSPLHF. CDR3 DNA: TGTGCCAGCAGCGGACAGGGTTTCTATAATTCACCCCTCCACTTT.

With regard to this clonotype: Germline is not matched at one junction end, which may reflect a read error. The CDR3 bases are TGCGCCAGCACGACTAGCGGGGGCCTAGTAGAGACCCAGTGCTTC. Amino acids: CASTTSGGLVETQCF. The V gene is TRBV5-1, the J gene TRBJ2-5; 12 nucleotides line up with TRBD2. The CDR3 covers 15 residues. CDR1 SGHRS and CDR2 YFSETQ come from the germline V gene.

This clonotype was picked up many times. V gene TRBV18 combines with J gene TRBJ1-1; TRBD1 matches at 7 bases. The germline CDR1 and CDR2 sequences are KGHSH and LQKENI. Trimming took 11 bases from V and 11 from J; bases not matched to a gene: 17. This CDR3 is 13 amino acids long. The CDR3 sequence: CAFDRGPGEKAFF. The CDR3 nucleotides read TGTGCCTTCGATAGGGGGCCCGGGGAAAAGGCTTTCTTT.

The V gene is TRBV29-1, the J gene TRBJ1-2; D may be TRBD1 (6 bases). Germline-derived CDR1 and CDR2 are SQVTM and ANQGSEA. This CDR3 comprises 12 residues. V lost 2 bases and J 4 bases, leaving 8 bases between the germline ends. Here the CDR3 reads CSVETGPYGYTF. DNA of the CDR3: TGCAGCGTTGAAACAGGGCCCTATGGCTACACCTTC.

For this clonotype: One end of the junction is discordant with germline, which a read error may explain. This chain links TRBV19 with TRBJ1-1, with D uncertain. This CDR3 has 14 residues. Germline V lookup: CDR1 LNHDA, CDR2 SQIVND (reference sequence). CDR3 nucleotides: TGTGTCAGTAGTATAGGTTATACGAACACTGAAGCTTTCTTT. Translation gives CVSSIGYTNTEAFF.

The gene calls are TRBV20-1 and TRBJ2-2; D gene ambiguous. The V end was cut by 5 bases, the J end by 5 bases, with 9 bases between. This CDR3 region has 12 residues. Germline V CDR1 and CDR2: DFQATT, SNEGSKA (reference sequence). The CDR3 nucleotides read TGCAGTGCTGCTATCGGGACCGGGGAGCTGTTTTTT. Translating gives CSAAIGTGELFF.

The chain links TRBV12-3 or TRBV12-4 to TRBJ2-1; 12 bases are a match to TRBD1. The CDR3 sequence is 15 residues long. V was pared by 5 bases and J by 7 bases, with 6 bases of the junction left unmatched. The CDR3 spells CASSRGQGAPNEQFF. CDR3 nucleotide sequence: TGTGCCAGCAGTAGGGGACAGGGGGCACCGAATGAGCAGTTCTTC.